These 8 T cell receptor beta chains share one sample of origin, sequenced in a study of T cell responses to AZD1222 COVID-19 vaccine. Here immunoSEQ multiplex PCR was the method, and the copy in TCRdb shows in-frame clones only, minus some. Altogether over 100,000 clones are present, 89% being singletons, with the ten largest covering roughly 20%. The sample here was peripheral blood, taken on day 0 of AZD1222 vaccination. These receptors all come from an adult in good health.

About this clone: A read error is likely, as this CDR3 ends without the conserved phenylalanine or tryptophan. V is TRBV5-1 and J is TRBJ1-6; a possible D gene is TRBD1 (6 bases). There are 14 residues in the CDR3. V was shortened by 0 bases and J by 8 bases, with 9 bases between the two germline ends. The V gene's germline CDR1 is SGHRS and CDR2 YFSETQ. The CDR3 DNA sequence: TGCGCCAGCAGCTTGGGACACAGGGATTCACCCCTCCACCTT. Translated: CASSLGHRDSPLHL.

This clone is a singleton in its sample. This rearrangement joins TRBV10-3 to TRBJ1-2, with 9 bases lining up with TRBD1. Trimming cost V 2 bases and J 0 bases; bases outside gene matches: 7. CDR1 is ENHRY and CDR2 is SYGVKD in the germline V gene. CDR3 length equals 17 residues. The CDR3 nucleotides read TGTGCCATCAGTGAGACTGGACAGGGGCAAACTAACTATGGCTACACCTTC. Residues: CAISETGQGQTNYGYTF.

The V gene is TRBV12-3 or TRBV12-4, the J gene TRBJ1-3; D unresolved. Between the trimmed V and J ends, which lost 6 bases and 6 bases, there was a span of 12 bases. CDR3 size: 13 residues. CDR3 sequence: CASSRDMLNTIYF. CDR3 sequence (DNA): TGTGCCAGCAGCCGAGACATGTTAAACACCATATATTTT.

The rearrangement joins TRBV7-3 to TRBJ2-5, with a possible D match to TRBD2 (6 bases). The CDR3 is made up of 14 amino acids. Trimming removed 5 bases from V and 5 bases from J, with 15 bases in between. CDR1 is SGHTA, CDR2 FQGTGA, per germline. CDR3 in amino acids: CASSPNGGPETQYF. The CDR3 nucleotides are TGTGCCAGCAGCCCTAACGGAGGGCCGGAGACCCAGTACTTC.

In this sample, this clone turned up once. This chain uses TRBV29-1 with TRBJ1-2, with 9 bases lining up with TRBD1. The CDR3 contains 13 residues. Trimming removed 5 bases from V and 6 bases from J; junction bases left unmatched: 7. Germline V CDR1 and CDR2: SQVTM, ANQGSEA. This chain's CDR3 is CSVFRDRVNGYTF. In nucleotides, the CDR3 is TGCAGCGTTTTTCGGGACAGGGTTAATGGCTACACCTTC. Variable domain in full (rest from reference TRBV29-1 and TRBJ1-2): SAVISQKPSRDICQRGTSLTIQCQVDSQVTMMFWYRQQPGQSLTLIATANQGSEATYESGFVIDKFPISRPNLTFSTLTVSNMSPEDSSIYLCSVFRDRVNGYTFGSGTRLTVV.

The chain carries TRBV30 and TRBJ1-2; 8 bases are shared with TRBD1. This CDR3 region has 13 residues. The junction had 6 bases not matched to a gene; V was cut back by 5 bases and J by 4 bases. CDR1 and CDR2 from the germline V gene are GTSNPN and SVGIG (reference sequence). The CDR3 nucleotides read TGTGCCTGGGGGACAGGCCCATTCTATGGCTACACCTTC. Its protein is CAWGTGPFYGYTF.

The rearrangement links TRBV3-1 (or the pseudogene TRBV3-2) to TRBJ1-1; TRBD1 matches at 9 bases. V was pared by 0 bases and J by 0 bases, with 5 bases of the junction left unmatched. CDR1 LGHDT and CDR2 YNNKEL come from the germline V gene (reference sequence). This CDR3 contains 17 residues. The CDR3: CASSQEGQGLMNTEAFF. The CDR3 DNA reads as TGTGCCAGCAGCCAAGAGGGACAGGGTCTTATGAACACTGAAGCTTTCTTT.

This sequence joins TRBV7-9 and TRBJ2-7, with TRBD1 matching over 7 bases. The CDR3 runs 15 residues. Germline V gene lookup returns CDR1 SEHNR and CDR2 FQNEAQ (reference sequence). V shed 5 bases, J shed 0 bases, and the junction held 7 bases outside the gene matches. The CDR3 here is CASSVSAGGSYEQYF. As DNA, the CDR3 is TGTGCCAGCAGCGTTAGCGCAGGGGGCTCCTACGAGCAGTACTTC.